This is a list of T cell receptor beta chains from one sample in a study of T cell changes during pregnancy in multiple sclerosis. The table came from immunoSEQ multiplex PCR; TCRdb's copy has only in-frame clones and leaves some out. Altogether 50,000 or so clones are present, 80% to 95% being singletons, with the ten largest covering approximately 0.68%. This specimen consisted of CD4+ T cells from peripheral blood mononuclear cells, obtained in the third trimester of pregnancy. The receptors come from a female donor with multiple sclerosis, enrolled in a pregnancy study. Both conserved end residues are part of each CDR3. D genes are given only for firm matches. Some rows mark clone size as missing; the rest say once, few, many or name a class of expanded clone.

D gene,clone size,V gene,J gene,CDR3 protein,CDR3 DNA
NA,NA,TRBV4-2,TRBJ1-4,CASSLIRGAINEKLFF,TGTGCCAGCAGTCTTATCCGGGGGGCCATTAATGAAAAACTGTTTTTT
TRBD1,NA,TRBV27,TRBJ2-3,CASSLQGLGDTQYF,TGTGCCAGCAGTCTACAGGGGTTAGGAGATACGCAGTATTTT
TRBD1,NA,TRBV5-1,TRBJ1-2,CASRRGQEPEMYGYTF,TGCGCCAGCAGACGCGGACAGGAACCTGAGATGTATGGCTACACCTTC
NA,NA,TRBV19,TRBJ2-3,CASSLGGVSTDTQYF,TGTGCCAGTAGCCTCGGCGGGGTGAGCACAGATACGCAGTATTTT
TRBD1,NA,TRBV5-4,TRBJ1-1,CASSSPGQMTEAFF,TGTGCCAGCAGCTCGCCGGGACAGATGACTGAAGCTTTCTTT
NA,NA,TRBV6-6,TRBJ2-7,CASSYATGYEQYF,TGTGCCAGCAGTTACGCCACAGGGTACGAGCAGTACTTC
TRBD1,once,TRBV6-1,TRBJ2-5,CASSEAGQGATRVQETQYF,TGTGCCAGCAGTGAAGCGGGACAGGGGGCTACGAGAGTCCAAGAGACCCAGTACTTC
NA,NA,TRBV7-3,TRBJ2-2,CASSLSRAGELFF,TGTGCCAGCAGCTTATCCCGGGCCGGGGAGCTGTTTTTT
NA,NA,TRBV5-5,TRBJ1-6,CASSLEARGSNSPLHF,TGTGCCAGCAGCTTGGAGGCCAGGGGTTCGAATTCACCCCTCCACTTT
NA,NA,TRBV29-1,TRBJ2-7,CSVGSGSYEQYF,TGCAGCGTGGGTAGCGGTTCCTACGAGCAGTACTTC
TRBD1,NA,TRBV7-2,TRBJ2-7,CASSLRTGGSYEQYF,TGTGCCAGCAGCTTAAGGACAGGGGGCTCCTACGAGCAGTACTTC